The rows below give T cell receptor beta chains drawn from one sample of a study of vaccination and CD4 T cells after COVID-19. TCRdb re-called the PCR reads through MiXCR, storing one row per CDR3 protein. The table records over 9,500 distinct CDR3 sequences, roughly 43% of them present only once. Antigen specificity for these receptors is unknown. The sample was CD4+ T cells from blood, cultured in vitro. The receptors come from a human donor in good health. CDR3s include the opening cysteine and the closing phenylalanine or tryptophan. A D gene is named only where the DNA matches it firmly. The listing skips clone size in some rows; elsewhere it reads once, few, many or a size class.

CDR3aa: CASRPQGETYNSPLHF; CDR3nt: TGTGCCAGCAGGCCTCAGGGGGAAACCTATAATTCACCCCTCCACTTT; abundance: few; d_gene: TRBD1; j_gene: TRBJ1-6; v_gene: TRBV7-2
CDR3aa: CASRAGGEGYTF; CDR3nt: TGTGCCAGCAGGGCAGGGGGCGAAGGCTACACCTTC; abundance: -; d_gene: TRBD1; j_gene: TRBJ1-2; v_gene: TRBV28
CDR3aa: CASSPGREVYGYTF; CDR3nt: TGTGCCAGTAGTCCCGGGAGGGAGGTCTATGGCTACACCTTC; abundance: few; d_gene: -; j_gene: TRBJ1-2; v_gene: TRBV19
CDR3aa: CASSYGTAGPGELFF; CDR3nt: TGTGCCAGCAGTTACGGGACAGCTGGGCCCGGGGAGCTGTTTTTT; abundance: -; d_gene: TRBD1; j_gene: TRBJ2-2; v_gene: TRBV6-5
CDR3aa: CASSLVPGQVQETQYF; CDR3nt: TGTGCCAGCAGCTTAGTTCCCGGCCAGGTACAAGAGACCCAGTACTTC; abundance: few; d_gene: -; j_gene: TRBJ2-5; v_gene: TRBV11-2
CDR3aa: CSVWDNEQFF; CDR3nt: TGCAGCGTTTGGGACAATGAGCAGTTCTTC; abundance: -; d_gene: -; j_gene: TRBJ2-1; v_gene: TRBV29-1
CDR3aa: CASSSIETQYF; CDR3nt: TGTGCCAGCAGTTCCATAGAGACCCAGTACTTC; abundance: once; d_gene: -; j_gene: TRBJ2-5; v_gene: TRBV11-1
CDR3aa: CSAPSVASGTSTQYF; CDR3nt: TGCAGTGCTCCTTCGGTGGCTAGCGGCACTAGTACGCAGTATTTT; abundance: -; d_gene: TRBD2; j_gene: TRBJ2-3; v_gene: TRBV20-1
CDR3aa: CASSHTSGRETQYF; CDR3nt: TGTGCCAGCAGCCATACTAGCGGGAGAGAGACCCAGTACTTC; abundance: -; d_gene: TRBD2; j_gene: TRBJ2-5; v_gene: TRBV6-1
CDR3aa: CASSPLGVGYGYTF; CDR3nt: TGTGCCAGCAGTCCCCTCGGTGTGGGTTATGGCTACACCTTC; abundance: -; d_gene: -; j_gene: TRBJ1-2; v_gene: TRBV2
CDR3aa: CASRGAGVGNEQFF; CDR3nt: TGTGCCAGCAGGGGGGCGGGGGTGGGAAATGAGCAGTTCTTC; abundance: -; d_gene: -; j_gene: TRBJ2-1; v_gene: TRBV11-3
CDR3aa: CASSARITPYEQYF; CDR3nt: TGTGCCAGCAGTGCTCGGATTACCCCCTACGAGCAGTACTTC; abundance: -; d_gene: -; j_gene: TRBJ2-7; v_gene: TRBV2
CDR3aa: CASSSSRASGSFNEQFF; CDR3nt: TGTGCCAGCAGCTCCTCCCGGGCTAGCGGGAGTTTCAATGAGCAGTTCTTC; abundance: -; d_gene: TRBD2; j_gene: TRBJ2-1; v_gene: TRBV7-3
CDR3aa: CSAMGLAGAYEQFF; CDR3nt: TGCAGTGCTATGGGACTAGCGGGAGCCTATGAGCAGTTCTTC; abundance: -; d_gene: TRBD2; j_gene: TRBJ2-1; v_gene: TRBV20-1
CDR3aa: CSAREAGQDYEQYF; CDR3nt: TGCAGTGCTAGGGAAGCGGGACAGGACTACGAGCAGTACTTC; abundance: few; d_gene: -; j_gene: TRBJ2-7; v_gene: TRBV20-1
CDR3aa: CASSLEGGAYGYTF; CDR3nt: TGTGCCAGCAGCTTAGAAGGGGGGGCCTATGGCTACACCTTC; abundance: -; d_gene: -; j_gene: TRBJ1-2; v_gene: TRBV7-2
CDR3aa: CASSDGAPGSPLHF; CDR3nt: TGCGCCTCCTCCGACGGAGCCCCAGGTTCACCCCTCCACTTT; abundance: -; d_gene: -; j_gene: TRBJ1-6; v_gene: TRBV5-1